This T cell receptor (beta chain) was sequenced in a study of CD8 T cells in ankylosing spondylitis. TCRdb passed the 5' RACE reads through MiXCR, listing each CDR3 protein once. The repertoire holds 8,400 or so distinct CDR3 sequences, about 3.8% seen once, with under 11% in the top ten. This clonotype was seen many times. The CDR3 extends over 14 amino acids. Trimming took off 2 bases at V and 6 bases at J, with 12 bases between the two ends. CDR1 is SGDLS and CDR2 is YYNGEE in the germline V gene. Sequencing was carried out using blood, either unsorted or a sorted T cell fraction (not recorded which). V gene TRBV9 combines with J gene TRBJ1-5, with a tentative D call TRBD1 (5 bases). This clonotype was obtained from a female donor with ankylosing spondylitis or in good health (not recorded which). The CDR3 loop reads CASSVGGTGQPQHF. In nucleotides, the CDR3 is TGTGCCAGCAGCGTGGGGGGGACGGGTCAGCCCCAGCATTTT.